These 27 T cell receptor beta chains came from one sample sequenced in a study of CD8+ T cells in alopecia areata. It was cDNA, reverse transcribed from extracted RNA, that served as the sequencing template. TCRdb keeps only in-frame clones here, not all; method: immunoSEQ multiplex PCR. The sample has around 100,000 clones; 55% to 70% are singletons. Treatment here: oral pan-JAK inhibitor, 5-10 mg twice daily. The specimen was CD8+ T cells sorted from blood, collected between weeks 55 and 65, from a patient treated with tofacitinib. These receptors originate from a human donor with alopecia areata.

The sample holds a few counts of this clone. The chain has TRBV25-1 and TRBJ2-2, with 8 positions matching TRBD2. Germline loops: CDR1 MGHDK, CDR2 SYGVNS. With V trimmed by 2 bases and J by 0 bases, 8 bases remained unmatched. The CDR3 covers 18 residues. CDR3 sequence: CASSEPREAGANTGELFF. CDR3 in DNA: TGTGCCAGCAGTGAACCACGGGAAGCGGGGGCGAACACCGGGGAGCTGTTTTTT.

The chain couples TRBV27 to TRBJ2-7; D gene ambiguous. Germline V gene data show CDR1 as MNHEY and CDR2 as SMNVEV (reference sequence). CDR3 size: 12 residues. V dropped 6 bases and J dropped 2 bases, with 8 bases sitting between them. CDR3 DNA sequence: TGTGCCAGCAGAGGACGGACCTACGAGCAGTACTTC. Its translation: CASRGRTYEQYF.

The gene calls are TRBV2 and TRBJ1-2; 8 bases align to TRBD1. The CDR3 has 17 residues. Trimming at V came to 4 bases and at J to 4 bases, leaving 14 bases not matched to a gene. Germline V gives CDR1 SNHLY, CDR2 FYNNEI. The CDR3 nucleotides read TGTGCCAGCAGTGTGGAGGACAGGGTGGATTTGGGCTATGGCTACACCTTC. It yields the protein CASSVEDRVDLGYGYTF.

This sequence joins TRBV7-2 and TRBJ2-3; 9 nucleotides line up with TRBD1. The CDR3 loop spans 15 amino acids. Germline V CDR1 and CDR2: SGHTA, FQGNSA. Germline trimming cut 3 bases from V and 1 base from J; bases unmatched to any gene: 2. CDR3 bases: TGTGCCAGCAGCTTGCGGGACAGGGGCACAGATACGCAGTATTTT. It codes for CASSLRDRGTDTQYF.

The chain employs TRBV9 and TRBJ2-2, with D unclear. The CDR3 has 12 residues. Deletions cut 3 bases from V and 4 bases from J, with 4 bases between. Germline V gene sequence: CDR1 SGDLS, CDR2 YYNGEE. The CDR3 protein is CASSEGTGELFF. The CDR3 nucleotides read TGTGCCAGCAGCGAGGGCACCGGGGAGCTGTTTTTT.

J is TRBJ2-1 and V is TRBV5-1; D gene unclear. This CDR3 spans 12 amino acids. V was trimmed by 4 bases and J by 10 bases, leaving 12 bases between them. The germline V gene encodes CDR1 SGHRS and CDR2 YFSETQ. The CDR3 DNA sequence: TGCGCCAGCAGCCTCAATGGCGGAGAGCAGTTCTTC. It yields the protein CASSLNGGEQFF.

This clone came up a few times. V usage is TRBV30 and J usage is TRBJ2-7; D gene uncertain. The CDR3 length is 12 residues. The germline V gene has CDR1 GTSNPN and CDR2 SVGIG (reference sequence). The ends were cut back, 2 bases at V and 2 bases at J, with 7 bases in the middle. CDR3 sequence reads: CAWSPTAYEQYF. The DNA for the CDR3 is TGTGCCTGGAGTCCTACTGCCTACGAGCAGTACTTC.

The chain employs TRBV14 and TRBJ2-1; TRBD1 matches 9 bases. The CDR3 runs 13 residues. The V gene's germline CDR1 is SGHDN and CDR2 FVKESK. Germline trimming cut 4 bases from V and 10 bases from J; bases unmatched to any gene: 5. CDR3 DNA sequence: TGTGCCAGCAGCCCTCGGGACAGGGACGAGCAGTTCTTC. Amino acid sequence: CASSPRDRDEQFF.

The rearrangement joins TRBV6-4 to TRBJ2-5; TRBD2 matches at 9 bases. This CDR3 has 15 residues. In germline, CDR1 is MRHNA, CDR2 SNTAGT. V lost 3 bases to trimming and J lost 2 bases; unmatched junction nucleotides: 4. CDR3 sequence: CASSEVAGDQETQYF. The CDR3 DNA sequence: TGTGCCAGCAGTGAGGTAGCGGGAGATCAAGAGACCCAGTACTTC.

The table lists this clone with a few counts. This CDR3 reads CAITGTGKNTEAFF. Here the CDR3 DNA reads TGTGCCATCACCGGGACAGGAAAGAACACTGAAGCTTTCTTT. The chain carries TRBV10-3 and TRBJ1-1, with 8 bases fitting TRBD1. Germline V gene data show CDR1 as ENHRY and CDR2 as SYGVKD. V was pared by 7 bases and J by 1 base, with 5 bases of the junction left unmatched. CDR3 size: 14 residues.

The V call is TRBV18, the J call TRBJ1-1, with D hard to call. The V and J ends lost 0 bases and 0 bases respectively, with 8 bases between them. The germline CDR1 and CDR2 sequences are KGHSH and LQKENI. The CDR3 totals 15 residues. CDR3 in DNA: TGTGCCAGCTCACCACCGGGTGGGGTGAACACTGAAGCTTTCTTT. Protein sequence: CASSPPGGVNTEAFF.

The gene calls are TRBV7-9 and TRBJ2-2; 8 bases fit TRBD1. V shed 5 bases and J 9 bases; nucleotides not matched to a gene: 8. The germline V gene has CDR1 SEHNR and CDR2 FQNEAQ (reference sequence). The length of the CDR3 is 14 residues. This CDR3 is CASSRDRGLRELFF. The CDR3 nucleotides are TGTGCCAGCAGCCGCGACAGGGGCCTCAGGGAGCTGTTTTTT.

The chain recombines TRBV4-1 with TRBJ2-5; D gene unclear. V lost 1 base and J lost 2, with 8 bases in between. Germline V gives CDR1 MGHRA, CDR2 YSYEKL. The CDR3 runs to 14 residues. The CDR3 protein is CASSQALDQETQYF. The DNA of the CDR3 is TGCGCCAGCAGCCAAGCCCTTGATCAAGAGACCCAGTACTTC.

As DNA, the CDR3 is TGCGCCAGCAGCTTGGGGGTGGGCTCCTACAATGAGCAGTTCTTC. Amino acid sequence: CASSLGVGSYNEQFF. J is TRBJ2-1 and V is TRBV5-1; D is uncertain. The CDR3 has 15 residues. The V gene's germline CDR1 is SGHRS and CDR2 YFSETQ. V shed 0 bases and J shed 0 bases, with 7 bases lying between them.

The rearrangement joins TRBV5-6 to TRBJ1-2, with D possibly TRBD1 on 5 matching bases. V was pared by 6 bases and J by 10 bases, with 19 bases between. The CDR3 contains 13 residues. Germline CDR1 reads SGHDT; CDR2 reads YYEEEE. DNA for the CDR3: TGTGCCAGCACCTCATCTCCCAGGGTTCACTACACCTTC. This translates into CASTSSPRVHYTF.

This clone has just one count. Here the CDR3 DNA reads TGTGCCAGCAGCCAAGATCTGAGGGGACTGACTTACGAGCAGTACTTC. Protein product: CASSQDLRGLTYEQYF. The chain recombines TRBV14 with TRBJ2-7; maybe TRBD2 (6 bases). CDR3 length: 16 amino acids. The germline V gene encodes CDR1 SGHDN and CDR2 FVKESK. The germline V and J ends were trimmed by 0 bases and 4 bases, with 16 bases remaining between them.

Note on this clone: This specimen includes other DNA sequences encoding the same CDR3. This chain connects TRBV29-1 to TRBJ2-5, with 7 bases lining up with TRBD1. Germline V gene data show CDR1 as SQVTM and CDR2 as ANQGSEA. Unmatched junction bases numbered 0, after V lost 0 bases and J lost 2 bases. The CDR3 has 13 amino acids. CDR3 nucleotides: TGCAGCGTTGAAGACAGGGGGCAAGAGACCCAGTACTTC. It translates to CSVEDRGQETQYF.

V is TRBV15 and J is TRBJ2-1; 7 bases match TRBD2. The junction had 17 bases not matched to a gene; V was cut back by 11 bases and J by 7 bases. This CDR3 has 15 residues. CDR1 and CDR2 (germline): LNHNV, YYDKDF (reference sequence). The CDR3 region has the DNA TGTGCCGTCAGTCCTCGGGGGGTACAAGGGAATGAGCAGTTCTTC. This translates into CAVSPRGVQGNEQFF.

By its share, this clone is medium-sized. The V call is TRBV14, the J call TRBJ2-1; D ambiguous. V dropped 5 bases and J dropped 8 bases, with 10 bases sitting between them. CDR3 length: 12 amino acids. Germline CDR1 reads SGHDN; CDR2 reads FVKESK. CDR3 in DNA: TGTGCCAGCAGCTCTTTTTTGGATGAGCAGTTCTTC. Translated, it gives CASSSFLDEQFF.

In this sample, this clone turned up once. J is TRBJ2-7 and V is TRBV21-1; the table's D call TRBD2 went unverified against the DNA. TRBV21-1 is a pseudogene segment. This CDR3 comprises 12 residues. CDR3 protein: CASLSSDYEQYF. The DNA for the CDR3 is TGTGCCAGCCTCAGTAGCGACTACGAGCAGTACTTC.

This chain uses TRBV29-1 with TRBJ2-7; D might be TRBD1 (6 bases). The V end lost 4 bases, the J end lost 6 bases, and 19 bases lay between the germline ends. CDR1 is SQVTM and CDR2 is ANQGSEA in the germline V gene. This CDR3 spans 14 amino acids. The chain's CDR3 is CSVGAGVYVGEQYF. CDR3 coding DNA: TGCAGCGTTGGGGCAGGGGTGTATGTGGGCGAGCAGTACTTC.

This clone was recorded once. This chain joins TRBV4-1 and TRBJ2-7, with TRBD1 matching 7 bases. Per the germline V gene, CDR1 is MGHRA and CDR2 is YSYEKL. The CDR3 has 12 residues. The trim removed 3 bases at V and 8 bases at J, leaving 4 bases unmatched. CDR3: CASSQGTAQQYF. The DNA for the CDR3 is TGCGCCAGCAGCCAGGGGACAGCGCAGCAGTACTTC.

The chain joins TRBV5-6 to TRBJ2-7; D is ambiguous. Trimming took 1 base from V and 6 from J, leaving 5 bases between them. The length of the CDR3 is 11 residues. CDR1 and CDR2 (germline): SGHDT, YYEEEE. The CDR3 loop is CASSLNLEQYF. The CDR3 DNA sequence: TGTGCCAGCAGCTTGAATCTCGAGCAGTACTTC.

This chain links TRBV6-6 with TRBJ1-1; D gene unclear. This CDR3 has 11 amino acids. V was cut by 3 bases and J by 8 bases, with 7 bases left in between. The germline V gene has CDR1 MNHNY and CDR2 SVGAGI (reference sequence). CDR3: CASSYSREAFF. Written as DNA, the CDR3 is TGTGCCAGCAGTTATTCACGGGAAGCTTTCTTT.

This clone was detected a few times. V is TRBV27 and J is TRBJ1-5, with D possibly matching TRBD1 (5 bases). Germline V gene lookup returns CDR1 MNHEY and CDR2 SMNVEV (reference sequence). V was pared by 4 bases and J by 3 bases, with 10 bases between. The CDR3 covers 14 residues. The CDR3 here is CASSYAGINQPQHF. The CDR3 DNA reads TGTGCCAGCAGTTATGCAGGGATCAATCAGCCCCAGCATTTT.

This clone was picked up a small number of times. The rearrangement links TRBV4-2 to TRBJ2-7, with TRBD2 matching 8 bases. CDR3 length: 16 amino acids. Trimming at V came to 2 bases and at J to 1 base, leaving 7 bases not matched to a gene. Per the germline V gene, CDR1 is LGHNA and CDR2 is YNFKEQ. CDR3: CASSQSLASGSYEQYF. CDR3 DNA sequence: TGTGCCAGCAGCCAATCCTTGGCTAGCGGGTCCTACGAGCAGTACTTC.

V is TRBV9 and J is TRBJ2-3; D perhaps matches TRBD1 (6 bases). The V gene lost 5 bases and the J gene lost 4 bases, with 17 bases spanning the gap. Germline CDR1 reads SGDLS; CDR2 reads YYNGEE. This CDR3 has 15 amino acids. The CDR3 protein is CASRSEGDGADTQYF. CDR3 in DNA: TGTGCCAGCAGATCCGAGGGGGACGGCGCAGATACGCAGTATTTT.